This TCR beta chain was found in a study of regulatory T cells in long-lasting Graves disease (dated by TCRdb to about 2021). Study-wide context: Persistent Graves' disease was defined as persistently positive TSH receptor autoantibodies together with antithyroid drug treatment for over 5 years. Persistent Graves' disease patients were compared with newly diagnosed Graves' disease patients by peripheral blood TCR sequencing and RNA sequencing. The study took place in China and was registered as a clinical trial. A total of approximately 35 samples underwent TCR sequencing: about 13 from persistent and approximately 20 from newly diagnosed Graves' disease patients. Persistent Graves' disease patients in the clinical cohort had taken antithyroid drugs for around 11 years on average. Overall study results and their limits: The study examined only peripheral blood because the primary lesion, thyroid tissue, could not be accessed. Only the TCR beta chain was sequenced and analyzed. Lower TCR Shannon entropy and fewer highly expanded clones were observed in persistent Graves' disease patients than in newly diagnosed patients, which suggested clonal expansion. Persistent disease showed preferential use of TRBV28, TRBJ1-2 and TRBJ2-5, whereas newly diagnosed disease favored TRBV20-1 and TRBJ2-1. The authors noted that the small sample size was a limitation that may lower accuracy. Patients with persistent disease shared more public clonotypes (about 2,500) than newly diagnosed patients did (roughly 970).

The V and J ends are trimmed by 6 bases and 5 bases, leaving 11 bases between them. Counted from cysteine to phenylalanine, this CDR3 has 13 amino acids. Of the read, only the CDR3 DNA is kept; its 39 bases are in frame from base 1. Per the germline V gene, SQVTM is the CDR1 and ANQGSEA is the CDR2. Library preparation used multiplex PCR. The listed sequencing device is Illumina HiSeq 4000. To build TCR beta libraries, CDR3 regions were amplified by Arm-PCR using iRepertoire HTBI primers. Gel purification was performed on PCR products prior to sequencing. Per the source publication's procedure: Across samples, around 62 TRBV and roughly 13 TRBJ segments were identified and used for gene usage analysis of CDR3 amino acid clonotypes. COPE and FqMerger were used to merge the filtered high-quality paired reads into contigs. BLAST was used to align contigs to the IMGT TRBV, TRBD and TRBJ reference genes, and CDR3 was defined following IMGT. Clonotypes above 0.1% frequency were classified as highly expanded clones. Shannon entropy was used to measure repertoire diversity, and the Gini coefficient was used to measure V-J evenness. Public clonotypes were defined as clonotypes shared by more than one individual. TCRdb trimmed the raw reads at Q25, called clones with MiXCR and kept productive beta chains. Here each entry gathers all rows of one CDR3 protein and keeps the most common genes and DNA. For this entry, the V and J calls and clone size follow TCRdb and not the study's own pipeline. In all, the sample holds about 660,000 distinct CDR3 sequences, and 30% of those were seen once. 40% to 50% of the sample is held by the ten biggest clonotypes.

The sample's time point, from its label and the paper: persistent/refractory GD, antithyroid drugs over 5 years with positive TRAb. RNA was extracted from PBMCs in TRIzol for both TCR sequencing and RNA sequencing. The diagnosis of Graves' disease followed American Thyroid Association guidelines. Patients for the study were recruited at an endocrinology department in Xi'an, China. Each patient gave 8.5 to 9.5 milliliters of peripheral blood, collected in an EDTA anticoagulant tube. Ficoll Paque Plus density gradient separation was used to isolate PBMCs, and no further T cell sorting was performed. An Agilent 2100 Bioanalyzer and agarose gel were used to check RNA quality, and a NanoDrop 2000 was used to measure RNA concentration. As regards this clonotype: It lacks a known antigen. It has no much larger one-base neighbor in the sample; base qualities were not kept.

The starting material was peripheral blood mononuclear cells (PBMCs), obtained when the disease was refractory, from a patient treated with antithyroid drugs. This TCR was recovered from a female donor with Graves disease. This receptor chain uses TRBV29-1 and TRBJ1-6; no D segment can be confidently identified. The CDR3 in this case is CSVGDGNNSPLHF. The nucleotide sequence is TGCAGCGTGGGAGACGGTAATAATTCACCCCTCCACTTT.